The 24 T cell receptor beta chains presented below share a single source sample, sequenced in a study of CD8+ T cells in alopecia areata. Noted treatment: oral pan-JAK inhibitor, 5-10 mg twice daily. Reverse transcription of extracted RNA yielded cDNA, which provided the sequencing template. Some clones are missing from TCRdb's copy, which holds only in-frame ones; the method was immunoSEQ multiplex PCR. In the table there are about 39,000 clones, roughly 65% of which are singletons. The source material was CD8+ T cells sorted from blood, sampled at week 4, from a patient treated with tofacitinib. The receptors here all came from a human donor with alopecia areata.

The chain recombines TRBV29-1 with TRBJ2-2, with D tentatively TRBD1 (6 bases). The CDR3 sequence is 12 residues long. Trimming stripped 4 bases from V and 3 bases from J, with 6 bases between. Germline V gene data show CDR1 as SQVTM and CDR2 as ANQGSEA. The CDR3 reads CSVAGDTGELFF. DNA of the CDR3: TGCAGCGTTGCAGGGGACACCGGGGAGCTGTTTTTT.

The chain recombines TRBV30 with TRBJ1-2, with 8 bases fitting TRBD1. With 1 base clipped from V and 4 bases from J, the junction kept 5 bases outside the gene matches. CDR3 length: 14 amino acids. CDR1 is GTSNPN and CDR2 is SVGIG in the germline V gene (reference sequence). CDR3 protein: CAWSGDRSLYGYTF. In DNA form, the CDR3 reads TGTGCCTGGAGTGGGGACAGGAGCCTCTATGGCTACACCTTC. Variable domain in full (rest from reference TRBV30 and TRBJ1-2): SQTIHQWPATLVQPVGSPLSLECTVEGTSNPNLYWYRQAAGRGLQLLFYSVGIGQISSEVPQNLSASRPQDRQFILSSKKLLLSDSGFYLCAWSGDRSLYGYTFGSGTRLTVV.

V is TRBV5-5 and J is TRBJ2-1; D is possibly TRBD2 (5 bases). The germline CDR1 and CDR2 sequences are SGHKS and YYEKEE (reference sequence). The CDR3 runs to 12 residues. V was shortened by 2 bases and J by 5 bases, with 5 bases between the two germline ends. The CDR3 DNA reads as TGTGCCAGCAGCTTCGGGGACAATGAGCAGTTCTTC. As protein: CASSFGDNEQFF.

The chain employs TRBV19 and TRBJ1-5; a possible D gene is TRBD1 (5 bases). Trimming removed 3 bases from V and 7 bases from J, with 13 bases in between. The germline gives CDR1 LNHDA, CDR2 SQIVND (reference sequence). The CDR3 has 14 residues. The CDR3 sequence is CASSMDQGIQPQHF. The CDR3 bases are TGTGCCAGTAGTATGGACCAGGGTATACAGCCCCAGCATTTT.

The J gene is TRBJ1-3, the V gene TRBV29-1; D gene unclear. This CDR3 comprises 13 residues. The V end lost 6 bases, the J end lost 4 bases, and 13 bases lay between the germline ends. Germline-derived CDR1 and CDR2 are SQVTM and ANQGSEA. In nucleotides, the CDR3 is TGCAGCGTCATCGGCGGCGTCGGAAACACCATATATTTT. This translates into CSVIGGVGNTIYF. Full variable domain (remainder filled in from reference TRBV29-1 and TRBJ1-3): SAVISQKPSRDICQRGTSLTIQCQVDSQVTMMFWYRQQPGQSLTLIATANQGSEATYESGFVIDKFPISRPNLTFSTLTVSNMSPEDSSIYLCSVIGGVGNTIYFGEGSWLTVV.

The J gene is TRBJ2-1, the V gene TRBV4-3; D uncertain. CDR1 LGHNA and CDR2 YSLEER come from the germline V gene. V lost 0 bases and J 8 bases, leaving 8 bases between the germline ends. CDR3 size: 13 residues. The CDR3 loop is CASSQDSGYEQFF. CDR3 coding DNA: TGCGCCAGCAGCCAAGATTCCGGTTATGAGCAGTTCTTC.

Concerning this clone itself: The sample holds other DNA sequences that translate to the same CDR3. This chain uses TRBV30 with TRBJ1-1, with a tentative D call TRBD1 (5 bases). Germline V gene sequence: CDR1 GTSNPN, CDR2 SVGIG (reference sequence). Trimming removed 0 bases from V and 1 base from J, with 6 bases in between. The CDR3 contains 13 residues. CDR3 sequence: CAWSVGGNTEAFF. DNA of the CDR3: TGTGCCTGGAGTGTCGGGGGGAACACTGAAGCTTTCTTT.

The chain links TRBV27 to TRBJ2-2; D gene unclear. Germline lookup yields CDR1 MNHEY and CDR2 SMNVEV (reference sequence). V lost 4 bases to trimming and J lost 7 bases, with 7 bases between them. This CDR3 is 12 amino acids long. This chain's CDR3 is CASSSDGGELFF. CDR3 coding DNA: TGTGCCAGCAGTTCCGATGGCGGGGAGCTGTTTTTT.

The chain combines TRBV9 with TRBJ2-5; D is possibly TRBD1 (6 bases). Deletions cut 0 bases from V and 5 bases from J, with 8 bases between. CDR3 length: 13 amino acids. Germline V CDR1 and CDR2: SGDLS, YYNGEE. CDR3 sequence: CASSVDRDETQYF. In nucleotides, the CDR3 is TGTGCCAGCAGCGTAGACAGGGACGAGACCCAGTACTTC.

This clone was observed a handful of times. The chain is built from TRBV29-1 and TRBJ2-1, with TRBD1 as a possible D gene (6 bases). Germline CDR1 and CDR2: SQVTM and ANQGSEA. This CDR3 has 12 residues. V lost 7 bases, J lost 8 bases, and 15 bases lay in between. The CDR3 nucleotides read TGCAGCGCAAACACAGGGTCCGATGAGCAGTTCTTC. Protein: CSANTGSDEQFF.

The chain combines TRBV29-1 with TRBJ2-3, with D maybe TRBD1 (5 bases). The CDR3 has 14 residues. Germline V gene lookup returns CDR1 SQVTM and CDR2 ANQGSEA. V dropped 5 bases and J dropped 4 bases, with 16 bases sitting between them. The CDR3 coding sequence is TGCAGCGTTTTAGGGCAGGGAAGGGCAGATACGCAGTATTTT. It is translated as CSVLGQGRADTQYF.

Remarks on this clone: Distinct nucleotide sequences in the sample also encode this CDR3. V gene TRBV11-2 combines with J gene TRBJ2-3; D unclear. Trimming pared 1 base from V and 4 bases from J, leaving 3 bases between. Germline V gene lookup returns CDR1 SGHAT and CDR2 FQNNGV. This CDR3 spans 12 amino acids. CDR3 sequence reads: CASSLGADTQYF. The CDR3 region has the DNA TGTGCCAGCAGCTTAGGCGCAGATACGCAGTATTTT.

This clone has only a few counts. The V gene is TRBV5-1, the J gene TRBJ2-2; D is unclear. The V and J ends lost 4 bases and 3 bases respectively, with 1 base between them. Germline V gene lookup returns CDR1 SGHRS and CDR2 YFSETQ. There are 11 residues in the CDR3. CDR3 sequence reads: CASSDTGELFF. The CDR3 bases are TGCGCCAGCAGCGACACCGGGGAGCTGTTTTTT.

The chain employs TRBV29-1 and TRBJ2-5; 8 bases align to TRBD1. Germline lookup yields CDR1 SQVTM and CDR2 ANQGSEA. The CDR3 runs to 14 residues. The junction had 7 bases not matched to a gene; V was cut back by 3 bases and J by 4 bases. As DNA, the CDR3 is TGCAGCGTTGAGAAAACAGGGGGTGGAGAGACCCAGTACTTC. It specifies CSVEKTGGGETQYF.

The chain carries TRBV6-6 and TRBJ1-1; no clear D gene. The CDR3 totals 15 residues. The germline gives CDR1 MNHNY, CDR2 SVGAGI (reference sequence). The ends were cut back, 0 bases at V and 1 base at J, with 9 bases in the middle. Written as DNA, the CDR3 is TGTGCCAGCAGTTACTCGGGCAGTTGGAACACTGAAGCTTTCTTT. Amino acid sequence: CASSYSGSWNTEAFF.

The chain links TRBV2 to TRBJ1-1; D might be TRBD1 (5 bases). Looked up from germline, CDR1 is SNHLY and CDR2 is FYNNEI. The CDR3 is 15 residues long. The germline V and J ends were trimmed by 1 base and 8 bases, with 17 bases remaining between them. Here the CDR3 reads CASSEEGVLYVEAFF. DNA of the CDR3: TGTGCCAGCAGTGAAGAAGGGGTTCTTTATGTCGAAGCTTTCTTT.

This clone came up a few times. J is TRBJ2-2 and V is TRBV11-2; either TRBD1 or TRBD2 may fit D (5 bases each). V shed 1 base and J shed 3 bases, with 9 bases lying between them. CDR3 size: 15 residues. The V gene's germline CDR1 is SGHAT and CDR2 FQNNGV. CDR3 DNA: TGTGCCAGCAGCTTAGTACGGGGCCACACCGGGGAGCTGTTTTTT. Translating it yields CASSLVRGHTGELFF.

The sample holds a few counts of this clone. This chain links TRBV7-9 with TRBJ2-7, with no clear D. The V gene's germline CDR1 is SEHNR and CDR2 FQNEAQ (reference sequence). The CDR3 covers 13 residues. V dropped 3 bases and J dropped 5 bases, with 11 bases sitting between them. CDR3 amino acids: CASSFPGGHEQYF. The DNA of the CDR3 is TGTGCCAGCAGCTTCCCAGGTGGGCACGAGCAGTACTTC.

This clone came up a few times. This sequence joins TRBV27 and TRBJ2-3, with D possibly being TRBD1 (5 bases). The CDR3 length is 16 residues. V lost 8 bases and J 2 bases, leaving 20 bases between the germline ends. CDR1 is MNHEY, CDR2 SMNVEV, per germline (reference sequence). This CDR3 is CASGSSWVGDTDTQYF. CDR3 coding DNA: TGTGCCAGCGGGTCGTCGTGGGTAGGGGACACAGATACGCAGTATTTT.

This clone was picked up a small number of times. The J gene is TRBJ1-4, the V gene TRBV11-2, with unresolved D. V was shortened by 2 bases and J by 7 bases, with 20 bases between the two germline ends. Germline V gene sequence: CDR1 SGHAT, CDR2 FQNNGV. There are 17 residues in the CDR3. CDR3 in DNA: TGTGCCAGCAGCTTATTATCCCGATCTCGAGGTGGTGAAAAACTGTTTTTT. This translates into CASSLLSRSRGGEKLFF.

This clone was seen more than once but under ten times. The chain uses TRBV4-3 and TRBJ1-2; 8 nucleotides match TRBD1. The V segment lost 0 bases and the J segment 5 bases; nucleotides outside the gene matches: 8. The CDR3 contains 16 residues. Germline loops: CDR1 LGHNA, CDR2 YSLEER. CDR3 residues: CASSQDRAGGLYGYTF. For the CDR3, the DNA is TGCGCCAGCAGCCAAGATAGGGCAGGGGGCTTATATGGCTACACCTTC.

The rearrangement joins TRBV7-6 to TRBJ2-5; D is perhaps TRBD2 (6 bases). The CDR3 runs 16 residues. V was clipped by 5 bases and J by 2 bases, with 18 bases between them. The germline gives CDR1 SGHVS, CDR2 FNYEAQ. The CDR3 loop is CASSQPKTGGQETQYF. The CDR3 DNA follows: TGTGCCAGCAGCCAACCCAAGACCGGGGGACAAGAGACCCAGTACTTC.

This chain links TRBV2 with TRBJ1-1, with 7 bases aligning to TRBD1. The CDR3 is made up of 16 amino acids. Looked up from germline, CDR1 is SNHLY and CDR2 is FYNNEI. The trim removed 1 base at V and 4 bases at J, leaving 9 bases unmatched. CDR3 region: CASSEGLGQLRTEAFF. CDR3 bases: TGTGCCAGCAGTGAAGGCTTGGGACAGCTGCGCACTGAAGCTTTCTTT.

The DNA for the CDR3 is TGTGCCATCACTTGGGACAGGGAGAACACTGAAGCTTTCTTT. Its translation is CAITWDRENTEAFF. This chain uses TRBV10-3 with TRBJ1-1, with 9 bases identical to TRBD1. Germline values: CDR1 ENHRY, CDR2 SYGVKD. V was pared by 7 bases and J by 1 base, with 4 bases of the junction left unmatched. The CDR3 runs to 14 residues.